This T cell receptor beta chain was identified during a study of T cell changes during pregnancy in multiple sclerosis. V lost 3 bases and J 9 bases, leaving 12 bases between the germline ends. Looked up from germline, CDR1 is SGHDN and CDR2 is FVKESK. CDR3 length: 12 residues. Method: immunoSEQ multiplex PCR; TCRdb's copy keeps in-frame clones and lacks some. The table records about 130,000 clones, less than 97% of them present only once. The TCR originated in a female donor with multiple sclerosis, enrolled in a pregnancy study. V usage is TRBV14 and J usage is TRBJ2-7; the D is unclear. This specimen consisted of peripheral blood, obtained after pregnancy. The CDR3 sequence is CASSQTSLMQYF. In DNA, the CDR3 is TGTGCCAGCAGCCAGACTTCGTTGATGCAGTACTTC.